The 19 T cell receptor beta chains listed next were all sequenced from one sample in a study of T cell repertoires in cytomegalovirus infection. Using its own MiXCR run on the reads, TCRdb lists one record per CDR3 protein. The table shows under 850,000 distinct CDR3 sequences, with under 40% occurring only once. The sample consisted of PBMCs. The receptor source for this set is a human donor in good health (CMV status not recorded). Some clones in this sample may be carry-over from other donors' samples.

The chain uses TRBV19 and TRBJ1-2, with unresolved D. This CDR3 contains 14 residues. Germline V CDR1 and CDR2: LNHDA, SQIVND (reference sequence). The V gene lost 5 bases and the J gene lost 7 bases, with 17 bases spanning the gap. CDR3: CASSDRVLKGGYTF. DNA for the CDR3: TGTGCCAGTAGTGACCGGGTCTTGAAGGGTGGCTACACCTTC.

Many counts were recorded for this clonotype. This rearrangement joins TRBV7-6 to TRBJ2-3; possible D gene TRBD1, 5 bases. This CDR3 is built from 11 residues. From germline, CDR1 is SGHVS and CDR2 FNYEAQ. Trimming removed 4 bases at V and 11 bases at J, with 10 bases between. This chain's CDR3 is CASSSAREQYF. As DNA, the CDR3 is TGTGCCAGCAGCTCCGCCAGGGAGCAGTATTTT.

This clonotype occurred once. The chain is built from TRBV6-6 and TRBJ2-7, with TRBD2 identical over 11 bases. This CDR3 contains 15 residues. Trimming at V came to 7 bases and at J to 4 bases, leaving 9 bases not matched to a gene. Germline loops: CDR1 MNHNY, CDR2 SVGAGI (reference sequence). The DNA for the CDR3 is TGTGCCAGCACCCCGGGCACTAGCGGGGGTTACGAGCAGTACTTC. Translation gives CASTPGTSGGYEQYF.

This clonotype was detected only a few times. This chain uses TRBV7-2 with TRBJ1-5, with D possibly TRBD1 on 6 matching bases. The CDR3 spans 16 residues. Germline loops: CDR1 SGHTA, CDR2 FQGNSA. Trimming removed 4 bases from V and 4 bases from J, with 17 bases in between. In nucleotides, the CDR3 is TGTGCCAGCAGCTCGCCAGTTAGGGGGGCTAATCAGCCCCAGCATTTT. Protein sequence: CASSSPVRGANQPQHF.

CDR3 amino acids: CSARSGTDYEQYF. CDR3 bases: TGCAGTGCTAGATCCGGGACCGACTACGAGCAGTACTTC. J is TRBJ2-7 and V is TRBV20-1, with D perhaps being TRBD1 or TRBD2 (5 bases each). Germline values: CDR1 DFQATT, CDR2 SNEGSKA (reference sequence). V was clipped by 2 bases and J by 3 bases, with 11 bases between them. The CDR3 covers 13 residues.

The chain joins TRBV6-2 or TRBV6-3 to TRBJ2-5, with 8 bases fitting TRBD2. Trimming cost V 0 bases and J 2 bases; bases outside gene matches: 8. Germline V gene sequence: CDR1 MNHEY, CDR2 SVGEGT. The CDR3 totals 17 residues. The CDR3 DNA follows: TGTGCCAGCAGTTACTCGTTCGGGACTAGGGATCAAGAGACCCAGTACTTC. Translated: CASSYSFGTRDQETQYF.

The chain combines TRBV10-3 with TRBJ2-7, with D possibly matching TRBD2 (6 bases). The germline V gene encodes CDR1 ENHRY and CDR2 SYGVKD. This CDR3 has 16 amino acids. The V and J ends lost 1 base and 1 base respectively, with 14 bases between them. In DNA form, the CDR3 reads TGTGCCATCAGTGAGTTGATGCGGGAAACATCCTACGAGCAGTACTTC. This gives the protein CAISELMRETSYEQYF.

This clonotype came up a few times. No conserved phenylalanine or tryptophan is present at the end of the CDR3, so a read error is the likely explanation. No DNA is shown, since the ends of the CDR3 on it are uncertain; the CDR3 is the one TCRdb lists. This chain links TRBV28 with TRBJ1-1; no check of the table's D call, TRBD1, against the DNA was made. A total of 14 residues make up the CDR3, ends included. The germline V gene encodes CDR1 MDHEN and CDR2 SYDVKM. CDR3 loop: CASSSGTDILRLLG.

In this sample, this clonotype turned up a few times. This chain connects TRBV6-6 to TRBJ2-3; 8 bases map to TRBD2. Trimming removed 8 bases from V and 4 bases from J; junction bases left unmatched: 8. The germline V gene encodes CDR1 MNHNY and CDR2 SVGAGI (reference sequence). The CDR3 contains 14 residues. The CDR3 bases are TGTGCCAGCGTCGGGAGGGCCGGGTCAGATACGCAGTATTTT. Its protein is CASVGRAGSDTQYF.

CDR3 coding DNA: TGTGCCAGCAGTAAGGGACAGTCCTACGAGCAGTACTTC. Its protein is CASSKGQSYEQYF. This rearrangement joins TRBV7-6 to TRBJ2-7; 7 bases fit TRBD1. Germline CDR1 SGHVS, CDR2 FNYEAQ. V was clipped by 6 bases and J by 1 base; unmatched bases: 3. CDR3 length: 13 residues.

As to this clonotype: The junction departs from germline at one end; a sequencing error may be responsible. The rearrangement links TRBV27 to TRBJ1-2, with no clear D. This CDR3 is 12 amino acids long. The germline V gene has CDR1 MNHEY and CDR2 SMNVEV (reference sequence). The CDR3 protein is CASRGAGYVYTF. The DNA for the CDR3 is TGTGCCAGCAGGGGAGCAGGCTATGTCTACACCTTC.

This clonotype was seen only a few times. The gene calls are TRBV12-3 or TRBV12-4 and TRBJ2-1, with 9 nucleotides matching TRBD1. The CDR3 spans 16 residues. V dropped 5 bases and J dropped 6; count of bases not matched to a gene: 11. The CDR3: CASSPPTGGNLNEQFF. CDR3 DNA: TGTGCCAGCAGTCCGCCGACAGGGGGTAACCTCAATGAGCAGTTCTTC.

The V and J genes are TRBV6-6 and TRBJ2-6, with D possibly TRBD1 on 6 matching bases. The germline gives CDR1 MNHNY, CDR2 SVGAGI (reference sequence). This CDR3 contains 18 residues. V was pared by 6 bases and J by 4 bases, with 22 bases between. The CDR3 spells CASRDTGNYLSGANVLTF. CDR3 nucleotide sequence: TGTGCCAGCAGGGACACAGGGAACTACCTATCCGGGGCCAACGTCCTGACTTTC.

The chain joins TRBV6-5 to TRBJ2-5, with TRBD1 identical over 10 bases. With 6 bases clipped from V and 8 bases from J, the junction kept 12 bases outside the gene matches. The germline CDR1 and CDR2 sequences are MNHEY and SVGAGI. The CDR3 has 15 amino acids. CDR3 loop: CASSSWTGGLGTQYF. The CDR3 region has the DNA TGTGCCAGCAGCTCTTGGACAGGGGGATTAGGCACCCAGTACTTC.

V is TRBV5-6 and J is TRBJ2-2; D is uncertain. The CDR3 is made up of 13 amino acids. Germline V gene data show CDR1 as SGHDT and CDR2 as YYEEEE. V lost 2 bases and J lost 6, with 8 bases in between. The CDR3 sequence: CASSLPSAGELFF. CDR3 sequence (DNA): TGTGCCAGCAGCTTACCCTCGGCCGGGGAGCTGTTTTTT.

This clonotype was recorded a few times. V gene TRBV10-2 combines with J gene TRBJ2-3; D might be TRBD2 (6 bases). CDR3 size: 16 residues. V lost 6 bases and J lost 3, with 19 bases in between. Germline V CDR1 and CDR2: WSHSY, SAAADI. The CDR3 coding sequence is TGCGCCAGCAGCTTGTCACTTGGGGGGACGACAGATACGCAGTATTTT. Protein product: CASSLSLGGTTDTQYF.

This clonotype was observed a handful of times. The chain uses TRBV7-6 and TRBJ1-4; 10 positions agree with TRBD1. After removal of 2 bases from V and 4 bases from J, the junction contained 4 bases not matched to a gene. This CDR3 contains 16 residues. Germline values: CDR1 SGHVS, CDR2 FNYEAQ. In nucleotides, the CDR3 is TGTGCCAGCAGCTTAAGGGGACAGGGGATTAATGAAAAACTGTTTTTT. Its protein product is CASSLRGQGINEKLFF.

This clonotype was found many times. The chain uses TRBV12-5 and TRBJ1-2; TRBD1 matches at 11 bases. Germline assignment: CDR1 LGHNT and CDR2 FRNRAP. Trimming at V came to 3 bases and at J to 5 bases, leaving 8 bases not matched to a gene. The CDR3 has 16 residues. The CDR3 loop is CASGFGRTGGGYGYTF. The CDR3 bases are TGTGCTAGTGGTTTTGGCCGGACAGGGGGCGGGTATGGCTACACCTTC.

The chain has TRBV14 and TRBJ2-1, with D perhaps matching TRBD2 (7 bases). The V and J ends lost 4 bases and 1 base respectively, with 14 bases between them. The CDR3 extends over 16 amino acids. The germline V gene encodes CDR1 SGHDN and CDR2 FVKESK. The CDR3 DNA sequence: TGTGCCAGCAGCCCGGCGCGGGGGCTGTCCTACAATGAGCAGTTCTTC. As protein: CASSPARGLSYNEQFF.